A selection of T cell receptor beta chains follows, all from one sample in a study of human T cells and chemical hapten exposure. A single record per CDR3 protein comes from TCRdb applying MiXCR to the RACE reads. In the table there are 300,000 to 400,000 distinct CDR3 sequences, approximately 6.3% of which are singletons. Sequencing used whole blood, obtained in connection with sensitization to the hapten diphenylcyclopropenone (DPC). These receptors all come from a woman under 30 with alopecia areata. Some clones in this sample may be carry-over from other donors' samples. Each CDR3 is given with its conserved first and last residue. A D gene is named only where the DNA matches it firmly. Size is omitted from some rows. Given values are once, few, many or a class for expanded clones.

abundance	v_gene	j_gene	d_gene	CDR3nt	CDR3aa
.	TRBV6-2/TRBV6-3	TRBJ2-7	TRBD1	TGTGCCAGCAGGCCACAGGGGTCCGGTGCCGCCTACGAGCAGTACTTC	CASRPQGSGAAYEQYF
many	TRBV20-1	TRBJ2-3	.	TGCAGTGGTCAATCACAAGATACGCAGTATTTT	CSGQSQDTQYF
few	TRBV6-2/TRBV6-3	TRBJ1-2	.	TGTGCCAGCAGTTACGGACTGGGAAACTATGGCTACACCTTC	CASSYGLGNYGYTF
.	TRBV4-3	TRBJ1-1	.	TGCGCCAGCAGCCAGATACCGGGGACTGAAGCTTTCTTT	CASSQIPGTEAFF
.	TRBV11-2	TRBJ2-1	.	TGTGCCAGCAGGTCCGAACTGGGCAGCTCCTACAATGAGCAGTTCTTC	CASRSELGSSYNEQFF
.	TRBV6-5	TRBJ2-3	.	TGTGCCAGCGGACGGGACACCTACACAGATACGCAGTATTTT	CASGRDTYTDTQYF
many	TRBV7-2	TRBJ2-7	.	TGTGCCAGCAGCCGACAGCTAGGGATCCTAGACGAGCAGTACTTC	CASSRQLGILDEQYF
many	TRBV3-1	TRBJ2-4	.	TGTGCCAGCAGCCAAAGCGGCCAGGGTCTATCTCTGGGCATTCAGTACTTC	CASSQSGQGLSLGIQYF
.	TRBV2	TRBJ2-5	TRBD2	TGTGCCAGCAGGGTGGGACTACAAGAGACCCAGTACTTC	CASRVGLQETQYF
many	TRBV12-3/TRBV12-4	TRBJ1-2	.	TGTGCCAGCAGTCTCGACGGGTCCGGGGGCTACACCTTC	CASSLDGSGGYTF
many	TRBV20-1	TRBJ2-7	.	TGCAGTGCTAGTGAGGGGGCCTACGAGCAGTACTTC	CSASEGAYEQYF
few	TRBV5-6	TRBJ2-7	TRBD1	TGTGCCAGCAGCTTTACAGGGGCCGTTTCCTACGAGCAGTACTTC	CASSFTGAVSYEQYF
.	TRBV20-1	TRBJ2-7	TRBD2	TGCAGTGTTCCAGGGACTAGCTCCTTCGAGCAGTACTTC	CSVPGTSSFEQYF
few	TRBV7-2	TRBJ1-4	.	TGTGCCAGCAGCTTGGGATATAATGAAAAACTGTTTTTT	CASSLGYNEKLFF
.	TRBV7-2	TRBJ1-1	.	TGTGCCAGCAGCTTAGACCAGGGAGAGGTTGCTTTCTTT	CASSLDQGEVAFF
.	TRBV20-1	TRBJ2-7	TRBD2	TGCAGTGCCCGGGTCCCGGGACTACGGGGCGAGCAGTACTTC	CSARVPGLRGEQYF
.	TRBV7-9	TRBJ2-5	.	TGTGCCAGCAGCTCACGGATCGGCCAACAAGAGACCCAGTACTTC	CASSSRIGQQETQYF
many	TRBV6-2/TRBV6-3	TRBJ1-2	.	TGTGCCAGCAATTCGATTAACTATGGCTACACCTTC	CASNSINYGYTF
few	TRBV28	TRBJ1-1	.	TGTGCCAGCAGTTTGCTAGGGACACCGAACACTGAAGCTTTCTTT	CASSLLGTPNTEAFF
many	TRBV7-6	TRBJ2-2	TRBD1	TGTGCCAGCACCCCGACAGGGGCGAACACCGGGGAGCTGTTTTTT	CASTPTGANTGELFF
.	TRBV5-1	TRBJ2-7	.	TGCGCCAGCAGCTTTGACGGGAGCTCCTACGAGCAGTACTTC	CASSFDGSSYEQYF
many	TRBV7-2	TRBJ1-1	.	TGTGCCAGCAGCTTAGACAGCTCGCTGGGGGGAGCTTTCTTT	CASSLDSSLGGAFF
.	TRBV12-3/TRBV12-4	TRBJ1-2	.	TGTGCCAGCCGTAACGGGCCGACTAACTATGGCTACACCTTC	CASRNGPTNYGYTF
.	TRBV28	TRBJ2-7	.	TGTGCCAGCATGAGGGGTACCATCGAGCAGTACTTC	CASMRGTIEQYF
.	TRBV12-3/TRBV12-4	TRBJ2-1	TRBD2	TGTGCCAGCAGTCTACGACTAGCGGGGGGGCGCTTTCTCAATGAGCAGTTCTTC	CASSLRLAGGRFLNEQFF
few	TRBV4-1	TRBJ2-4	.	TGCGCCAGCAGCCAAATCATCTTAGGGGGGGAAGGCATTCAGTACTTC	CASSQIILGGEGIQYF
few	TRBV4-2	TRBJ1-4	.	TGTGCCAGCAGCCGAGAATTTACTAGGGGACCATCTTCCATTAATGAAAAACTGTTTTTT	CASSREFTRGPSSINEKLFF
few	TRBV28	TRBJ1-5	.	TGTGCCAGCAGCCCATCCCACAATCCTTATCAGCCCCAGCATTTT	CASSPSHNPYQPQHF